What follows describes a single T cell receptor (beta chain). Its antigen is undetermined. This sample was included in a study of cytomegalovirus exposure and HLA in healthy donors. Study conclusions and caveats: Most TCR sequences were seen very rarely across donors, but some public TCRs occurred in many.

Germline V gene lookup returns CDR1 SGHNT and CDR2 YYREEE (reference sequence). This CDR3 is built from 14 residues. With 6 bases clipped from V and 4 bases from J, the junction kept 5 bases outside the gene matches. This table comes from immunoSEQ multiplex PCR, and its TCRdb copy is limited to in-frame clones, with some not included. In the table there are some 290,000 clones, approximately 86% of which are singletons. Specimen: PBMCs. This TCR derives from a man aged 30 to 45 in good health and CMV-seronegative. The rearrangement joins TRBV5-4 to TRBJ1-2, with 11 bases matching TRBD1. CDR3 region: CASTGDRGVYGYTF. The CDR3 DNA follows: TGTGCCAGCACCGGGGACAGGGGGGTCTATGGCTACACCTTC.